Sequencing of this T cell receptor beta chain was carried out in a study of shared clonotypes between healthy human individuals. Only one count was recorded for this clone. The protocol was immunoSEQ multiplex PCR, while the TCRdb copy is restricted to in-frame clones and leaves out a portion. Counted here are 2 million to 3 million clones, 80% to 95% occurring once; the ten biggest clones make up around 0.37%. This CDR3 spans 17 amino acids. The germline V gene encodes CDR1 MDHEN and CDR2 SYDVKM. The V and J ends lost 4 bases and 2 bases, in that order; junction bases with no gene match: 14. The TCR comes from a man between 18 and 29 years old in good health. Some clones in this sample may be carry-over from other donors' samples. The rearrangement uses TRBV28 and TRBJ2-7; 7 bases map to TRBD1. The sequenced sample consisted of naive CD4+ T cells from PBMCs. Noted subset: CD45RA+ positively selected. This CDR3 is CASSWGSQGTDTYEQYF. For the CDR3, the DNA is TGTGCCAGCAGTTGGGGTTCGCAGGGGACAGACACCTACGAGCAGTACTTC.